This T cell receptor beta chain was documented in a study of OX40 agonist ivuxolimab in advanced cancers. Findings of the study overall: CD8+ T cells (on average) carried more expanded clones than CD4+ T cells.

Data came from immunoSEQ multiplex PCR; TCRdb stores just in-frame clones and leaves some out. In the table there are roughly 80,000 clones, more than 70% of which are singletons. For this clone: Its specificity is unknown.

V was cut by 6 bases and J by 6 bases, with 18 bases left in between. Looked up from germline, CDR1 is SNHLY and CDR2 is FYNNEI. The CDR3 is 15 residues long. The specimen was CD4+ or CD8+ T cells sorted from blood, collected in a trial of the OX40 agonist ivuxolimab. This chain joins TRBV2 and TRBJ2-1; D might be TRBD1 or TRBD2, each matching 5 bases. The source of this sequence is an adult with an advanced solid tumor such as melanoma, head and neck, liver or kidney cancer. The chain's CDR3 is CASSDGATLRNEQFF. CDR3 bases: TGTGCCAGCAGCGACGGGGCTACCCTCCGCAATGAGCAGTTCTTC.